A selection of T cell receptor beta chains follows, all from one sample in a study of T cell changes during pregnancy in multiple sclerosis. Profiling relied on immunoSEQ multiplex PCR, and the TCRdb table lists in-frame clones only, not all of them. Of roughly 49,000 clones in the sample, about 90% were seen once. The sample consisted of CD4+ T cells from peripheral blood mononuclear cells, taken in the second trimester of pregnancy. The receptors were gathered from a female donor with multiple sclerosis, enrolled in a pregnancy study. Each CDR3 is given without its conserved first and last residue. D genes are given only for firm matches.

ASSQDGKTEAF,.,TRBV18
ASSWTSGYEQF,TRBD2,TRBV5-4
ASSFNRQGQAGANVLT,TRBD1,TRBV7-8
ASSLVLEGTEHAEAF,TRBD1,TRBV7-6
ASSPARQETQY,.,TRBV5-1
SVARDSNQPQH,.,TRBV29-1
ATSRDPGLAATGELF,TRBD2,TRBV15
ASSQGGGTDTQY,.,TRBV4-2
ASSEYSGELF,.,TRBV25-1
SAYNEKLF,.,TRBV20-1
ASSTLLDSTDTQY,.,TRBV19
SVDRDRGKGTQY,TRBD1,TRBV29-1
ASFLGGSTGELF,TRBD2,TRBV19
ASSFVTSGGAYNEQF,TRBD2,TRBV11-2
ASSFPGTGGYYSGANVLT,TRBD1,TRBV28
ASSYPQGLPYQPQH,TRBD1,TRBV11-3
ASSLGQGGVLRTDEQY,.,TRBV5-1
AIGTAGENQETQY,TRBD2,TRBV10-3
ASNEAGGYEQY,TRBD1,TRBV5-1
ASSARSGTDTQY,.,TRBV9
ASSGLQGSYNEQF,.,TRBV2
SALQTGEQY,.,TRBV20-1
ASSRENNEKLF,.,TRBV2
ASSVGLEGVGYT,.,TRBV9
ASSANPGGLAAYEQY,TRBD2,TRBV6-1
ASSYSGSGGYNEQF,TRBD2,TRBV6-5
ASNSGPQETQY,.,TRBV5-1
ASSESRGNQPQH,.,TRBV19
ASSQDRGSYNEQF,TRBD1,TRBV5-1
ASNAGGQIINTDTQY,.,TRBV11-2
ASSGQGTDTQY,TRBD1,TRBV5-1
ASSDKGQGRSSPLH,TRBD1,TRBV6-1
ASSLGVPGFREKLF,.,TRBV11-2
ASSGQAGNTIY,TRBD1,TRBV19
ASSYSTPHEQY,.,TRBV6-8
ASSGTGNQPQH,TRBD1,TRBV19
ATRRDLGELF,.,TRBV6-5
ATRTGRMDTEAF,TRBD1,TRBV13